A selection of T cell receptor beta chains follows, all from one sample in a study of cytomegalovirus exposure and HLA in healthy donors. Generated by immunoSEQ multiplex PCR, the TCRdb table keeps only in-frame clones and is missing some. In the table there are some 150,000 clones, about 83% of which are singletons. The sample taken for sequencing was PBMCs. The receptors were sampled from a woman aged 25 to 45 in good health and CMV-seronegative. Each CDR3 is given without its conserved first and last residue. Each record gives: J gene, clone size, V gene, CDR3 protein. The listing skips clone size in some rows; elsewhere it reads once, few, many or a size class.

>TRBJ2-7|NA|TRBV18
ASSPTSGRYEQY
>TRBJ2-5|once|TRBV4-2
ASSRGQGLPNQETQY
>TRBJ1-1|NA|TRBV28
ASSLGRYEAF
>TRBJ2-7|NA|TRBV6-5
ASSSGQGLEQY
>TRBJ2-7|once|TRBV4-2
ASSPTLAENYEQY
>TRBJ2-1|NA|TRBV27
ASSLSSASYNEQF
>TRBJ1-2|NA|TRBV7-2
ASSPYRTGSNYGYT
>TRBJ1-2|NA|TRBV4-3
ASSPDRELSGYT
>TRBJ2-3|few|TRBV4-1
ASSQLRGSTDTQY
>TRBJ1-6|NA|TRBV6-1
ASSAQGGGNSPLH
>TRBJ2-3|NA|TRBV5-6
ASSLDRVSFGTDTQY
>TRBJ2-1|few|TRBV5-3
ARSPGGGKSYNEQF
>TRBJ1-5|NA|TRBV6-5
ASSLRGNQPQH
>TRBJ1-3|NA|TRBV19
ASTQQPGNTIY
>TRBJ1-3|NA|TRBV28
ASSPPIGTGSGNTIY
>TRBJ1-5|NA|TRBV28
ASSDRGRGSNQPQH
>TRBJ1-1|NA|TRBV7-2
ASSRQPANTEAF
>TRBJ1-2|NA|TRBV15
ATSRDTGGNGYT
>TRBJ1-5|few|TRBV19
ASSVSGTNPQH
>NA|NA|TRBV27
ASSFQGLAALNYEQY
>TRBJ2-3|NA|TRBV19
ASKSGRFTDTQY
>TRBJ2-1|once|TRBV5-1
ASSLVGGMSSYNEQF
>TRBJ1-1|NA|TRBV20-1
RPQNTEAF
>TRBJ2-5|NA|TRBV5-1
ASSLISGPFQETQY
>TRBJ2-2|NA|TRBV5-1
ASSWAPGQVSTGELF